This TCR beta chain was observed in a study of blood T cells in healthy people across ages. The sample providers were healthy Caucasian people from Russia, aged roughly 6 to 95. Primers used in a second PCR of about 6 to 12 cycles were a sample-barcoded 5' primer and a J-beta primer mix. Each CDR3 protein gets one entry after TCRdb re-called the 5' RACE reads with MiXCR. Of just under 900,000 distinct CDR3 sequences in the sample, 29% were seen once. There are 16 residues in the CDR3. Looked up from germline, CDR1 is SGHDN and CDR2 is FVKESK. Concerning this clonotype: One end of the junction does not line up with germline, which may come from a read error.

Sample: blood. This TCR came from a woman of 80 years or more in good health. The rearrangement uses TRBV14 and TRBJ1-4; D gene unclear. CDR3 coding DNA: TGCGCCAGCAGCCAAGGTACCGGATCAACTAATGAAAAACTGTTTTTT. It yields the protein CASSQGTGSTNEKLFF.